The 15 T cell receptor beta chains in this list originate from one sample, sequenced in a study of human thymus T cells. This table comes from immunoSEQ multiplex PCR, and its TCRdb copy is limited to in-frame clones, with some not included. This table holds 40,000 to 55,000 clones, about 93% found once. Sequencing was done on a sample of blood. The receptors shown here come from a boy under three years old with a congenital heart defect but otherwise immunologically healthy.

This chain joins TRBV9 and TRBJ2-3; D unresolved. Trimming shortened V by 0 bases and J by 2 bases, and 7 bases separated the two germline ends. Per the germline V gene, CDR1 is SGDLS and CDR2 is YYNGEE. The CDR3 has 14 residues. The CDR3 DNA sequence: TGTGCCAGCAGCGTAGCTGGTTCCACAGATACGCAGTATTTT. Encoded protein: CASSVAGSTDTQYF.

The rearrangement joins TRBV10-3 to TRBJ2-7, with 10 bases matching TRBD2. The germline CDR1 and CDR2 sequences are ENHRY and SYGVKD. The length of the CDR3 is 15 residues. V was clipped by 0 bases and J by 4 bases; unmatched bases: 3. CDR3: CAISESASGGYEQYF. As DNA, the CDR3 is TGTGCCATCAGTGAGTCCGCTAGCGGGGGTTACGAGCAGTACTTC.

The chain has TRBV4-1 and TRBJ2-7; TRBD1 matches at 7 bases. The CDR3 runs to 13 residues. V lost 4 bases and J lost 0; bases outside the gene matches: 0. The germline CDR1 and CDR2 sequences are MGHRA and YSYEKL. The chain's CDR3 is CASSRDSSYEQYF. The CDR3, as DNA: TGCGCCAGCAGCCGGGACAGCTCCTACGAGCAGTACTTC.

This CDR3 is CASSLTLGTGFYEQYF. In DNA form, the CDR3 reads TGCGCCAGCAGCTTGACCCTCGGGACAGGGTTTTACGAGCAGTACTTC. The V call is TRBV5-1, the J call TRBJ2-7; 9 nucleotides align to TRBD1. The CDR3 has 16 amino acids. Germline V gene data show CDR1 as SGHRS and CDR2 as YFSETQ. J gave up 4 bases and V 1 base, and 9 bases lay outside the gene matches.

This chain connects TRBV19 to TRBJ1-5, with TRBD1 as a possible D gene (6 bases). V gave up 6 bases and J gave up 1 base, with 10 bases separating them. CDR1 is LNHDA, CDR2 SQIVND, per germline (reference sequence). CDR3 length: 14 amino acids. CDR3 DNA: TGTGCCAGTAGGCCACAGGGCAGCAATCAGCCCCAGCATTTT. It yields the protein CASRPQGSNQPQHF.

Worth noting for this clone: The CDR3 end shows no conserved phenylalanine or tryptophan, and so a read error is likely. V gene TRBV11-1 combines with J gene TRBJ1-2; D is undetermined. CDR1 is SGHAT, CDR2 FQDESV, per germline (reference sequence). Trimming pared 2 bases from V and 8 bases from J, leaving 15 bases between. The CDR3 length is 14 residues. The CDR3 spells CASSLNFQREGYTL. CDR3 nucleotide sequence: TGTGCCAGCAGCTTAAACTTCCAGCGTGAGGGCTACACCCTC.

This clone is a singleton in its sample. V usage is TRBV28 and J usage is TRBJ2-7, with D unclear. Trimming shortened V by 1 base and J by 3 bases, and 10 bases separated the two germline ends. CDR1 and CDR2 (germline): MDHEN, SYDVKM. The CDR3 extends over 14 amino acids. This CDR3 is CASSLYWGLYEQYF. The CDR3, as DNA: TGTGCCAGCAGTTTATATTGGGGTCTCTACGAGCAGTACTTC. The whole variable domain, filled in from reference TRBV28 and TRBJ2-7, reads DVKVTQSSRYLVKRTGEKVFLECVQDMDHENMFWYRQDPGLGLRLIYFSYDVKMKEKGDIPEGYSVSREKKERFSLILESASTNQTSMYLCASSLYWGLYEQYFGPGTRLTVT.

This clone was detected only once. Lacking the conserved final phenylalanine or tryptophan, this CDR3 likely reflects a read error. The DNA is left out, because the CDR3 cannot be placed on it with certainty; the CDR3 is given as TCRdb lists it. CDR3 residues: CSTDSGGAS. J is TRBJ2-4 and V is TRBV20-1; the table's TRBD2 call for D was not verified on the DNA. Counting both end residues, the CDR3 totals 9 amino acids. In germline, CDR1 is DFQATT, CDR2 SNEGSKA (reference sequence).

The V and J genes are TRBV7-2 and TRBJ2-7, with 9 bases that match TRBD1. CDR3 length: 15 amino acids. V shed 5 bases, J shed 3 bases, and the junction held 8 bases outside the gene matches. Per the germline V gene, CDR1 is SGHTA and CDR2 is FQGNSA. The CDR3 here is CASSRDRGFFYEQYF. The CDR3 DNA follows: TGTGCCAGCAGCCGAGACAGGGGGTTCTTCTACGAGCAGTACTTC.

The V call is TRBV6-1, the J call TRBJ2-3, with 7 bases aligning to TRBD2. The CDR3 loop spans 15 amino acids. Germline-derived CDR1 and CDR2 are MNHNS and SASEGT. V gave up 2 bases and J gave up 5 bases; unmatched junction bases: 7. In DNA, the CDR3 is TGTGCCAGCAGTGAACTCCGGGGGGAAATAGATACGCAGTATTTT. Translated: CASSELRGEIDTQYF.

This chain connects TRBV7-6 to TRBJ1-5; unclear D gene. This CDR3 is 15 amino acids long. V shed 1 base and J shed 4 bases, with 11 bases lying between them. The germline V gene encodes CDR1 SGHVS and CDR2 FNYEAQ. The CDR3 DNA reads TGTGCCAGCAGCTTAGACCCGGGAGATAATCAGCCCCAGCATTTT. The encoded protein is CASSLDPGDNQPQHF. The full variable domain, rest sourced from reference TRBV7-6 and TRBJ1-5, is GAGVSQSPRYKVTKRGQDVALRCDPISGHVSLYWYRQALGQGPEFLTYFNYEAQQDKSGLPNDRFSAERPEGSISTLTIQRTEQRDSAMYRCASSLDPGDNQPQHFGDGTRLSIL.

The chain recombines TRBV6-1 with TRBJ2-3; D ambiguous. The CDR3 covers 12 residues. Germline V lookup: CDR1 MNHNS, CDR2 SASEGT. V was trimmed by 4 bases and J by 2 bases, leaving 4 bases between them. CDR3 in DNA: TGTGCCAGCAGTGGACACACAGATACGCAGTATTTT. Translating it yields CASSGHTDTQYF.

The CDR3 coding sequence is TGTGCCAGCAGTTACAGTAGCGGGGGGGAAGCAGATACGCAGTATTTT. Its translation: CASSYSSGGEADTQYF. The chain uses TRBV6-5 and TRBJ2-3, with 11 nucleotides matching TRBD2. Looked up from germline, CDR1 is MNHEY and CDR2 is SVGAGI. The CDR3 is 16 residues long. The junction had 5 bases not matched to a gene; V was cut back by 2 bases and J by 4 bases.

The J gene is TRBJ2-3, the V gene TRBV14; tentative D call: TRBD2 (5 bases). The ends were cut back, 4 bases at V and 2 bases at J, with 10 bases in the middle. Germline V gene data show CDR1 as SGHDN and CDR2 as FVKESK. The length of the CDR3 is 14 residues. The CDR3 DNA reads TGTGCCAGCAGCCGCGGACTCCCCACAGATACGCAGTATTTT. Translated: CASSRGLPTDTQYF.

The J gene is TRBJ1-6, the V gene TRBV15; perhaps TRBD1 as D (5 bases). Trimming took 2 bases from V and 0 from J, leaving 8 bases between them. The CDR3 covers 16 residues. Germline V gene sequence: CDR1 LNHNV, CDR2 YYDKDF (reference sequence). CDR3 loop: CATSRRGGSYNSPLHF. The CDR3 DNA reads as TGTGCCACCAGCAGACGCGGGGGCTCCTATAATTCACCCCTCCACTTT.